This TCR beta chain emerged from a study of shared clonotypes between healthy human individuals. General study results and limits: Richness estimates generally favored naive over memory subsets.

Germline loops: CDR1 SNHLY, CDR2 FYNNEI. CDR3 size: 16 residues. V lost 5 bases to trimming and J lost 4 bases; unmatched junction nucleotides: 7. Clones were read by immunoSEQ multiplex PCR, and TCRdb kept only the in-frame ones, dropping some. This repertoire shows some 660,000 clones, 60% to 75% found once; its top ten account for more than 1.5%. For this clone: Antigen unknown.

This receptor was obtained from a woman under 40 in good health. Input material: memory CD4+ T cells sorted from blood. Regarding subset: CD45RA-negative fraction. The V and J genes are TRBV2 and TRBJ1-4, with 10 bases aligning to TRBD1. The DNA for the CDR3 is TGTGCCAGCAGTCGAAGAGGGACAGGGGATAATGAAAAACTGTTTTTT. This translates into CASSRRGTGDNEKLFF.